This T cell receptor beta chain was found in a study of T cell changes during pregnancy in multiple sclerosis. The protocol was immunoSEQ multiplex PCR, while the TCRdb copy is restricted to in-frame clones and leaves out a portion. The repertoire holds tens of thousands of clones, 80% to 95% seen once, with about 0.99% in the top ten. V was trimmed by 0 bases and J by 0 bases, leaving 11 bases between them. The CDR3 is 17 amino acids. Per germline, CDR1 SEHNR and CDR2 FQNEAQ (reference sequence). The TCR comes from a female donor with multiple sclerosis, enrolled in a pregnancy study. Sequences were derived from peripheral blood, sampled after pregnancy. The V gene is TRBV7-9, the J gene TRBJ1-4; no reliable D call. The CDR3 is CASSLAQASATNEKLFF. The CDR3 DNA sequence: TGTGCCAGCAGCTTAGCGCAGGCCTCCGCAACTAATGAAAAACTGTTTTTT.